A selection of T cell receptor beta chains follows, all from one sample in a study of blood T cell repertoires in COVID-19. TCRdb's copy holds only in-frame clones and misses some; the assay was immunoSEQ multiplex PCR. The data show around 200,000 clones, approximately 84% seen once. Sequencing was performed on PBMCs or T cells enriched from blood (not recorded which). These receptor sequences come from a woman aged 25 to 45 who had recovered from COVID-19. Both conserved end residues are part of each CDR3. The D gene is left open where the match is weak. Some rows mark clone size as missing; the rest say once, few, many or name a class of expanded clone.

j_call | d_call | clone_size | v_call | cdr3_aa | cdr3_nt
TRBJ2-1 | TRBD2 | once | TRBV7-9 | CASSLEGPGGYNEQFF | TGTGCCAGCAGCTTAGAGGGTCCGGGGGGGTACAATGAGCAGTTCTTC
TRBJ2-1 | - | few | TRBV5-4 | CASSPSRQGAGNEQFF | TGTGCCAGCAGCCCCTCTCGCCAGGGTGCCGGGAATGAGCAGTTCTTC
TRBJ2-7 | - | - | TRBV7-3 | CASSAGGSDYEQYF | TGTGCCAGCAGCGCCGGGGGTTCTGACTACGAGCAGTACTTC
TRBJ1-1 | - | - | TRBV30 | CAWSVWGENTEAFF | TGTGCCTGGAGTGTATGGGGCGAGAACACTGAAGCTTTCTTT
TRBJ2-1 | TRBD1 | - | TRBV7-6 | CASSSGQGAAYNEQFF | TGTGCCAGCAGCTCGGGACAGGGGGCCGCCTACAATGAGCAGTTCTTC
TRBJ2-3 | - | - | TRBV28 | CASRPQGAFSTDTQYF | TGTGCCAGCAGACCACAGGGCGCCTTTAGCACAGATACGCAGTATTTT
TRBJ1-5 | - | - | TRBV29-1 | CSVEVARGQPQHF | TGCAGCGTCGAGGTGGCCAGGGGACAGCCCCAGCATTTT
TRBJ2-7 | TRBD1 | - | TRBV28 | CASSLPGQVYEQYF | TGTGCCAGCAGTTTACCGGGACAGGTTTACGAGCAGTACTTC
TRBJ2-1 | TRBD2 | - | TRBV28 | CASRGSTSGSYNEQFF | TGTGCCAGCAGAGGGTCGACTAGCGGTTCCTACAATGAGCAGTTCTTC
TRBJ1-2 | - | once | TRBV15 | CATSRDLRGQYGYTF | TGTGCCACCAGCAGAGATTTAAGAGGCCAGTATGGCTACACCTTC
TRBJ1-2 | TRBD1 | - | TRBV28 | CASSTRTGGNYGYTF | TGTGCCAGCAGTACCCGGACAGGGGGCAACTATGGCTACACCTTC
TRBJ2-7 | TRBD2 | few | TRBV5-1 | CASSLLGGRAGRYEQYF | TGCGCCAGCAGCTTGCTCGGCGGGAGGGCCGGAAGATACGAGCAGTACTTC
TRBJ2-2 | TRBD1 | once | TRBV19 | CASSYRGPAGELFF | TGTGCCAGTAGCTATAGGGGGCCTGCCGGGGAGCTGTTTTTT
TRBJ2-5 | - | - | TRBV11-2 | CASSPPGPGRVETQYF | TGTGCCAGCAGCCCCCCCGGGCCGGGCAGGGTGGAGACCCAGTACTTC
TRBJ1-1 | - | - | TRBV11-2 | CASRATGRTEAFF | TGTGCCAGCAGGGCAACAGGGAGAACTGAAGCTTTCTTT
TRBJ1-3 | - | - | TRBV28 | CASSSPSQDSSGNTIYF | TGTGCCAGCAGTTCGCCCTCCCAGGACTCGTCTGGAAACACCATATATTTT
TRBJ2-5 | TRBD1 | few | TRBV5-1 | CASSSGQVGETQYF | TGCGCCAGCAGCTCGGGACAGGTCGGAGAGACCCAGTACTTC
TRBJ2-5 | - | - | TRBV30 | CAWGLGGTTQYF | TGTGCCTGGGGACTCGGGGGTACGACCCAGTACTTC
TRBJ1-4 | TRBD1 | once | TRBV4-1 | CASSHSDRGEKLFF | TGCGCCAGCAGCCATTCGGACAGGGGGGAAAAACTGTTTTTT
TRBJ2-2 | TRBD1 | - | TRBV24-1 | CATSDLSGQGVTGELFF | TGTGCCACCAGTGATCTCTCCGGACAGGGAGTGACCGGGGAGCTGTTTTTT
TRBJ2-6 | TRBD2 | - | TRBV28 | CASSKSGRGSGANVLTF | TGTGCCAGCAGTAAAAGCGGGAGGGGATCTGGGGCCAACGTCCTGACTTTC
TRBJ2-1 | TRBD2 | - | TRBV15 | CATSRAGGQFF | TGTGCCACCAGCAGGGCGGGAGGGCAGTTCTTC
TRBJ2-5 | - | - | TRBV7-9 | CASSLGQQETQYF | TGTGCCAGCAGCTTAGGGCAACAAGAGACCCAGTACTTC
TRBJ2-1 | TRBD2 | - | TRBV18 | CASSPEGQGGYNEQFF | TGTGCCAGCTCACCAGAGGGTCAGGGAGGGTACAATGAGCAGTTCTTC
TRBJ2-1 | - | - | TRBV27 | CASSLIRGVKTNEQFF | TGTGCCAGCAGTTTAATCCGGGGTGTGAAAACCAATGAGCAGTTCTTC
TRBJ2-3 | - | - | TRBV7-9 | CASSFGVRTDTQYF | TGTGCCAGCAGCTTCGGAGTTCGCACAGATACGCAGTATTTT
TRBJ1-1 | - | once | TRBV9 | CASSVVDTEAFF | TGTGCCAGCAGCGTAGTCGACACTGAAGCTTTCTTT
TRBJ1-2 | - | - | TRBV28 | CASSLRDYGYTF | TGTGCCAGCAGTTTGCGAGACTATGGCTACACCTTC
TRBJ1-1 | - | - | TRBV3-1/TRBV3-2 | CASSQPGEAFF | TGTGCCAGCAGCCAGCCCGGTGAAGCTTTCTTT
TRBJ2-1 | - | - | TRBV5-1 | CASMRTTAGNEQFF | TGCGCCAGCATGAGGACGACGGCGGGGAATGAGCAGTTCTTC
TRBJ1-1 | - | - | TRBV5-5 | CASGKRGEDTEAFF | TGTGCCAGCGGGAAACGAGGGGAGGACACTGAAGCTTTCTTT
TRBJ2-7 | - | few | TRBV7-2 | CASSPEDSSLYEQYF | TGTGCCAGCAGCCCGGAGGACAGTTCCCTCTACGAGCAGTACTTC
TRBJ2-1 | TRBD2 | - | TRBV4-2 | CASSHRVPDGLAAYNEQFF | TGTGCCAGCAGCCACCGAGTCCCAGACGGACTAGCGGCCTACAATGAGCAGTTCTTC